This T cell receptor beta chain stems from a study of T-cell memory formation after mild COVID-19. TCR alpha and TCR beta cDNA libraries carrying sample barcodes and UMIs were produced by 5'RACE using constant-segment primers. TCRdb redid the calling of the 5' RACE reads with MiXCR, one entry per CDR3 protein. The top ten hold 12% of the sample, which has a few hundred thousand distinct CDR3 sequences, more than 20% seen once. CDR1 is ENHRY and CDR2 is SYGVKD in the germline V gene. The CDR3 sequence is 18 residues long. The trim removed 0 bases at V and 0 bases at J, leaving 5 bases unmatched. Sequenced sample: PBMCs or a T cell subset sorted from them (not recorded which). The origin of this receptor is an adult woman who had mild COVID-19 (a few samples of this study predate the infection). Cell type and time point are not known. V is TRBV10-3 and J is TRBJ2-6, with TRBD1 matching over 7 bases. The CDR3 region is CAISESLTGYSGANVLTF. CDR3 bases: TGTGCCATCAGTGAGTCGTTGACAGGGTACTCTGGGGCCAACGTCCTGACTTTC.